The clone carrying this TCR beta chain was counted at least ten times. TCRdb reanalysed the 5' RACE reads using MiXCR and keeps one entry per CDR3 protein. The repertoire holds some 39,000 distinct CDR3 sequences, with under 7.5% as singletons. The source of the sample is a study of spatial heterogeneity in lung cancer. Trimming removed 5 bases at V and 5 bases at J, with 9 bases between. The germline V gene has CDR1 SGHTA and CDR2 FQGNSA. The CDR3 spans 12 residues. Time point specified: sample taken at primary tumor resection. This receptor was identified in a female donor with early-stage non-small cell lung cancer. Material: PBMCs, obtained at surgery. This chain uses TRBV7-2 with TRBJ1-2, with D perhaps matching TRBD1 (6 bases). DNA of the CDR3: TGTGCCAGCAGCGAGGGACATTATGGCTACACCTTC. It is translated as CASSEGHYGYTF.